These 32 T cell receptor beta chains came from one sample sequenced in a study of OX40 agonist ivuxolimab in advanced cancers. Generated by immunoSEQ multiplex PCR, the TCRdb table keeps only in-frame clones and is missing some. The table records about 60,000 clones, about 89% of them present only once. Sequences were derived from CD4+ or CD8+ T cells sorted from blood, sampled in a trial of the OX40 agonist ivuxolimab. Receptors originate from an adult with an advanced solid tumor such as melanoma, head and neck, liver or kidney cancer.

This rearrangement joins TRBV5-1 to TRBJ2-1; no clear D gene. V shed 0 bases and J shed 0 bases, with 10 bases lying between them. The CDR3 runs to 16 residues. Germline V CDR1 and CDR2: SGHRS, YFSETQ. The chain's CDR3 is CASSLGVESSYNEQFF. As DNA, the CDR3 is TGCGCCAGCAGCTTGGGGGTCGAGAGCTCCTACAATGAGCAGTTCTTC.

The rearrangement links TRBV28 to TRBJ2-5; 11 bases match TRBD1. There are 16 residues in the CDR3. Germline trimming cut 5 bases from V and 5 bases from J; bases unmatched to any gene: 10. Germline CDR1 is MDHEN and CDR2 is SYDVKM. CDR3 nucleotide sequence: TGTGCCAGCAGTGCCCCCGGGACAGGGGGAGGGGAGACCCAGTACTTC. Amino acid sequence: CASSAPGTGGGETQYF.

The J gene is TRBJ2-5, the V gene TRBV6-6; TRBD1 aligns across 7 bases. From germline, CDR1 is MNHNY and CDR2 SVGAGI (reference sequence). The CDR3 has 15 residues. V trimming: 0 bases; J trimming: 1 base; junction bases outside the gene matches: 2. This chain's CDR3 is CASSYSTGSQETQYF. The CDR3 nucleotides read TGTGCCAGCAGTTACTCGACAGGGTCCCAAGAGACCCAGTACTTC.

The chain is built from TRBV28 and TRBJ2-7; D unclear. Germline CDR1 is MDHEN and CDR2 is SYDVKM. The CDR3 length is 13 residues. V lost 5 bases and J 5 bases, leaving 13 bases between the germline ends. CDR3 loop: CASSPPGLHEQYF. CDR3 DNA: TGTGCCAGCAGTCCGCCGGGCCTTCACGAGCAGTACTTC.

The rearrangement links TRBV7-9 to TRBJ2-3; 7 bases align to TRBD2. The CDR3 extends over 16 amino acids. Unmatched junction bases numbered 15, after V lost 10 bases and J lost 2 bases. The germline gives CDR1 SEHNR, CDR2 FQNEAQ (reference sequence). CDR3 nucleotide sequence: TGTGCCACCTCTATTTCGGCTAGCGGTTACACAGATACGCAGTATTTT. Amino acid sequence: CATSISASGYTDTQYF.

This clone was seen only once. The genes are TRBV5-5 and TRBJ1-4; a weak D match, TRBD1 (6 bases). Germline V gene lookup returns CDR1 SGHKS and CDR2 YYEKEE (reference sequence). This CDR3 comprises 15 residues. V was cut by 6 bases and J by 8 bases, with 20 bases left in between. CDR3 nucleotides: TGTGCCAGCACCATTACCGGGACACAGACCGAAAAACTGTTTTTT. Its protein is CASTITGTQTEKLFF.

V gene TRBV28 combines with J gene TRBJ1-1; 9 bases line up with TRBD1. CDR1 and CDR2 from the germline V gene are MDHEN and SYDVKM. After removal of 5 bases from V and 11 bases from J, the junction contained 12 bases not matched to a gene. This CDR3 region has 14 residues. Here the CDR3 reads CASSPGDRVWKAFF. CDR3 DNA: TGTGCCAGCAGTCCGGGGGACAGGGTGTGGAAGGCTTTCTTT. The full variable domain, its missing parts supplied by reference TRBV28 and TRBJ1-1, is DVKVTQSSRYLVKRTGEKVFLECVQDMDHENMFWYRQDPGLGLRLIYFSYDVKMKEKGDIPEGYSVSREKKERFSLILESASTNQTSMYLCASSPGDRVWKAFFGQGTRLTVV.

The rearrangement uses TRBV19 and TRBJ2-1, with D unclear. CDR3 length: 16 residues. The V end lost 3 bases, the J end lost 0 bases, and 12 bases lay between the germline ends. The germline CDR1 and CDR2 sequences are LNHDA and SQIVND (reference sequence). The CDR3 nucleotides are TGTGCCAGTAGTATCACGGTACAGCTCTCCTACAATGAGCAGTTCTTC. Protein: CASSITVQLSYNEQFF.

The chain employs TRBV29-1 and TRBJ1-1; possibly TRBD1 for D (5 bases). The CDR3 covers 14 residues. The germline V gene has CDR1 SQVTM and CDR2 ANQGSEA. V lost 6 bases, J lost 4 bases, and 18 bases lay in between. The CDR3 DNA reads as TGCAGCGTCCGGGGGGTCGGGGGATCCACTGAAGCTTTCTTT. This codes for CSVRGVGGSTEAFF.

The genes are TRBV28 and TRBJ2-7; TRBD2 matches 9 bases. V trimming: 3 bases; J trimming: 4 bases; junction bases outside the gene matches: 7. CDR3 size: 15 residues. Germline-derived CDR1 and CDR2 are MDHEN and SYDVKM. DNA for the CDR3: TGTGCCAGCAGTTTCGGCGGGAGGGCCCCGTACGAGCAGTACTTC. Translated: CASSFGGRAPYEQYF.

The chain links TRBV5-5 to TRBJ2-1; TRBD2 agrees at 8 bases. In germline, CDR1 is SGHKS, CDR2 YYEKEE (reference sequence). V lost 4 bases, J lost 3 bases, and 9 bases stayed unmatched. This CDR3 comprises 16 residues. The CDR3 sequence is CASSPTTSGLYNEQFF. CDR3 nucleotide sequence: TGTGCCAGCAGCCCAACAACTAGCGGACTCTACAATGAGCAGTTCTTC.

The rearrangement joins TRBV6-1 to TRBJ1-2; a possible D gene is TRBD1 (5 bases). The V and J ends lost 6 bases and 6 bases respectively, with 20 bases between them. This CDR3 contains 15 residues. The germline V gene has CDR1 MNHNS and CDR2 SASEGT. The CDR3 protein is CASSPPGEAVNGYTF. The CDR3 DNA follows: TGTGCCAGCAGCCCCCCGGGGGAAGCGGTCAATGGCTACACCTTC.

The gene calls are TRBV27 and TRBJ2-3; TRBD2 matches 7 bases. Germline V lookup: CDR1 MNHEY, CDR2 SMNVEV (reference sequence). This CDR3 region has 15 residues. With 7 bases clipped from V and 3 bases from J, the junction kept 10 bases outside the gene matches. The DNA for the CDR3 is TGTGCCAGCACTCAGGGACTATCCTATACAGATACGCAGTATTTT. Translation gives CASTQGLSYTDTQYF.

The chain carries TRBV19 and TRBJ1-5; D is ambiguous. The germline V gene has CDR1 LNHDA and CDR2 SQIVND (reference sequence). The ends were cut back, 4 bases at V and 3 bases at J, with 10 bases in the middle. This CDR3 contains 14 residues. The CDR3: CASSTRQDNQPQHF. The CDR3 DNA reads TGTGCCAGTAGTACCCGACAAGACAATCAGCCCCAGCATTTT.

The CDR3 here is CASSSQGTYGYTF. The CDR3, as DNA: TGTGCCAGCAGCTCACAGGGTACCTATGGCTACACCTTC. V is TRBV5-4 and J is TRBJ1-2, with D possibly being TRBD1 (6 bases). V was clipped by 3 bases and J by 4 bases, with 10 bases between them. Germline-derived CDR1 and CDR2 are SGHNT and YYREEE (reference sequence). The length of the CDR3 is 13 residues.

The chain combines TRBV10-1 with TRBJ2-7; maybe TRBD2 (6 bases). V lost 0 bases and J lost 1, with 7 bases in between. Germline-derived CDR1 and CDR2 are WNHNN and SYGVQD (reference sequence). The CDR3 covers 14 residues. The CDR3 DNA reads as TGCGCCAGCAGTGAGTCGGCGGGGTCCTACGAGCAGTACTTC. Translation gives CASSESAGSYEQYF.

This CDR3 reads CASSQDVGRWTTQYF. In nucleotides, the CDR3 is TGTGCCAGCAGCCAAGACGTCGGGCGGTGGACGACGCAGTATTTT. The gene calls are TRBV14 and TRBJ2-3; D is ambiguous. The germline V gene encodes CDR1 SGHDN and CDR2 FVKESK. The CDR3 is 15 residues long. The V end was cut by 0 bases, the J end by 9 bases, with 16 bases between.

The chain joins TRBV6-4 to TRBJ2-2; a possible D gene is TRBD1 (6 bases). The CDR3 is 14 residues long. The germline CDR1 and CDR2 sequences are MRHNA and SNTAGT. Trimming left V 9 bases short and J 1 base short, with 12 bases between. The DNA of the CDR3 is TGTGCCAGTATGAGGACAGTGAACACCGGGGAGCTGTTTTTT. Its protein is CASMRTVNTGELFF.

The gene calls are TRBV5-1 and TRBJ2-3; no definite D call. The germline CDR1 and CDR2 sequences are SGHRS and YFSETQ. This CDR3 is 11 amino acids long. V shed 4 bases and J shed 0 bases, with 0 bases lying between them. This chain's CDR3 is CASSSTDTQYF. The CDR3 nucleotides read TGCGCCAGCAGCAGCACAGATACGCAGTATTTT.

This chain links TRBV5-4 with TRBJ2-3; 7 nucleotides line up with TRBD2. V was clipped by 6 bases and J by 5 bases; unmatched bases: 12. Germline CDR1 reads SGHNT; CDR2 reads YYREEE (reference sequence). The CDR3 runs 15 residues. The CDR3 DNA is TGTGCCAGCACCACTAGCGCGGGAGCGGTAGATACGCAGTATTTT. Translating gives CASTTSAGAVDTQYF.

J is TRBJ2-1 and V is TRBV6-5; D possibly corresponds to TRBD1 (5 bases). In germline, CDR1 is MNHEY, CDR2 SVGAGI. The germline V and J ends were trimmed by 10 bases and 6 bases, with 16 bases remaining between them. This CDR3 has 13 residues. The CDR3 sequence: CATLRQGGNEQFF. In DNA, the CDR3 is TGTGCCACCTTACGCCAGGGTGGCAATGAGCAGTTCTTC.

The rearrangement uses TRBV19 and TRBJ1-1; no clear D. V lost 5 bases and J lost 8, with 18 bases in between. The CDR3 is 14 amino acids. CDR1 and CDR2 (germline): LNHDA, SQIVND (reference sequence). As DNA, the CDR3 is TGTGCCAGTAGTCCGAACGTCCTTATCGGGGAAGCTTTCTTT. Translation gives CASSPNVLIGEAFF.

The gene calls are TRBV18 and TRBJ1-1; D call uncertain. In germline, CDR1 is KGHSH, CDR2 LQKENI. This CDR3 region has 14 residues. V was trimmed by 3 bases and J by 4 bases, leaving 12 bases between them. In DNA form, the CDR3 reads TGTGCCAGCTCACCCTCCCTGGAGAGCACTGAAGCTTTCTTT. As protein: CASSPSLESTEAFF.

The rearrangement links TRBV5-4 to TRBJ2-5; a possible D gene is TRBD1 (7 bases). Gene TRBJ2-7 matches the end of the DNA better, so the J call may be wrong. CDR3 length: 15 residues. Germline CDR1 and CDR2: SGHNT and YYREEE (reference sequence). The CDR3 is CASSLGTAGQYEQYF. The CDR3 bases are TGTGCCAGCAGCTTGGGGACGGCGGGACAGTACGAGCAGTACTTC.

The chain recombines TRBV11-2 with TRBJ1-3, with D tentatively TRBD1 (6 bases). CDR1 is SGHAT, CDR2 FQNNGV, per germline. Trimming took off 5 bases at V and 0 bases at J, with 17 bases between the two ends. CDR3 length: 17 residues. The CDR3 reads CASSTVRGYHSGNTIYF. The DNA of the CDR3 is TGTGCCAGCAGCACTGTAAGGGGGTATCACTCTGGAAACACCATATATTTT.

This chain uses TRBV28 with TRBJ2-7; 9 bases align to TRBD2. V lost 4 bases, J lost 2 bases, and 12 bases stayed unmatched. This CDR3 has 17 amino acids. CDR1 is MDHEN and CDR2 is SYDVKM in the germline V gene. The DNA for the CDR3 is TGTGCCAGCAGTTCGCCGGGAGTGCGGGGGGGCACCTACGAGCAGTACTTC. Protein: CASSSPGVRGGTYEQYF.

The gene calls are TRBV5-8 and TRBJ2-2; 11 nucleotides line up with TRBD2. The CDR3 consists of 19 residues. Per the germline V gene, CDR1 is SGHTS and CDR2 is YDEGEE. The V and J ends lost 1 base and 0 bases, in that order; junction bases with no gene match: 8. CDR3 amino acids: CASSLLAGGLNTNTGELFF. In DNA, the CDR3 is TGTGCCAGCAGCTTGTTAGCGGGAGGGCTAAACACGAACACCGGGGAGCTGTTTTTT.

V gene TRBV6-5 combines with J gene TRBJ1-1; 7 bases align to TRBD1. The CDR3 contains 14 residues. The germline V gene encodes CDR1 MNHEY and CDR2 SVGAGI. V lost 5 bases and J lost 7; bases outside the gene matches: 10. CDR3 sequence (DNA): TGTGCCAGCAGTAACCGACAGGGTCATAGTGAAGCTTTCTTT. Its protein is CASSNRQGHSEAFF.

The chain recombines TRBV5-1 with TRBJ1-1, with 8 bases fitting TRBD1. Germline CDR1 and CDR2: SGHRS and YFSETQ. Germline trimming cut 4 bases from V and 1 base from J; bases unmatched to any gene: 9. The CDR3 totals 16 residues. Here the CDR3 reads CASSLGQGLSNTEAFF. CDR3 nucleotide sequence: TGCGCCAGCAGCCTTGGACAGGGATTGTCGAACACTGAAGCTTTCTTT.

The chain is built from TRBV29-1 and TRBJ1-4; D is uncertain. CDR3 length: 13 residues. Germline CDR1 is SQVTM and CDR2 is ANQGSEA. Trimming left V 5 bases short and J 3 bases short, with 10 bases between. CDR3 nucleotides: TGCAGCGTTATAAGCGGGTCTAATGAAAAACTGTTTTTT. Its translation is CSVISGSNEKLFF.

V usage is TRBV21-1 and J usage is TRBJ2-3; TRBD2 is the table's D call and was not checked against the DNA. TRBV21-1 is a listed pseudogene. The CDR3 extends over 19 amino acids. The CDR3 region has the DNA TGTGCCAGCCAGGCTTTGAGCGGGTCGTCCCCCCCTTTCACAGATACGCAGTATTTT. The encoded protein is CASQALSGSSPPFTDTQYF.

The gene calls are TRBV29-1 and TRBJ1-1; weak D call: TRBD1 (6 bases). Germline-derived CDR1 and CDR2 are SQVTM and ANQGSEA. The CDR3 is made up of 16 amino acids. V shed 7 bases and J shed 3 bases, with 24 bases lying between them. Here the CDR3 DNA reads TGCAGCGGGGCCGAGACAGGCCTTCCTTGGTACACTGAAGCTTTCTTT. Translating it yields CSGAETGLPWYTEAFF.